This entry lists 29 T cell receptor beta chains sequenced from one sample in a study of patients and donors after allogeneic stem cell transplantation. MiXCR was run by TCRdb on the RT-PCR reads, yielding one entry per CDR3 protein. This sample carries 900,000 to 1,000,000 distinct CDR3 sequences, more than 15% of them seen once, and the ten largest clones take 5% to 6.5%. Sequencing used blood, either unsorted or a sorted T cell fraction (not recorded which). Receptors originate from a human donor who was either an allogeneic HSCT recipient or a stem cell or donor lymphocyte infusion donor (not recorded which). It is not recorded whose cells these are; they may come from a transplant donor.

This clonotype appeared once. This chain joins TRBV5-1 and TRBJ2-1; 10 positions match TRBD2. J lost 3 bases, V lost 2 bases, and 11 bases had no gene match. Germline V gene lookup returns CDR1 SGHRS and CDR2 YFSETQ. The CDR3 consists of 18 residues. DNA of the CDR3: TGCGCCAGCAGCTTAATCCGACTTGTAGCGGGAGGCTACAATGAGCAGTTCTTC. This codes for CASSLIRLVAGGYNEQFF.

This clonotype appeared many times. This chain joins TRBV12-3 or TRBV12-4 and TRBJ1-5, with TRBD1 matching over 7 bases. The CDR3 is made up of 15 amino acids. Losses at the gene ends were 2 bases for V and 3 bases for J; bases not matched to a gene: 4. CDR3 bases: TGTGCCAGCAGTTTACTCAGGGGGATCAATCAGCCCCAGCATTTT. This translates into CASSLLRGINQPQHF.

This clonotype was detected only a few times. This chain links TRBV27 with TRBJ1-1; a weak D match, TRBD1 (5 bases). Germline CDR1 and CDR2: MNHEY and SMNVEV (reference sequence). The CDR3 consists of 15 residues. V was cut by 3 bases and J by 5 bases, with 16 bases left in between. CDR3 loop: CASSFSGEGNTEAFF. The CDR3 coding sequence is TGTGCCAGCAGTTTTTCGGGGGAGGGTAATACTGAAGCTTTCTTT.

Of note for this clonotype: With a much larger clone just one base away, this may be a read error. The chain has TRBV3-1 and TRBJ2-3; D is unresolved. CDR3 length equals 12 residues. Trimming stripped 4 bases from V and 4 bases from J, with 6 bases between. Germline CDR1 LGHDT, CDR2 YNNKEL (reference sequence). The CDR3 spells CASSRLPDTQYF. The CDR3 nucleotides are TGTGCCAGCAGCCGCCTACCAGATACGCAGTATTTT.

The rearrangement links TRBV20-1 to TRBJ2-3; 14 bases agree with TRBD2. After removal of 6 bases from V and 2 bases from J, the junction contained 10 bases not matched to a gene. This CDR3 spans 17 amino acids. Germline V gene data show CDR1 as DFQATT and CDR2 as SNEGSKA (reference sequence). The CDR3 is CSAARLAGGSVTDTQYF. CDR3 DNA: TGCAGTGCGGCTAGACTAGCGGGGGGGTCAGTCACAGATACGCAGTATTTT.

In this sample, this clonotype turned up a few times. This chain joins TRBV12-3 or TRBV12-4 and TRBJ1-2, with TRBD1 matching 8 bases. The CDR3 spans 14 residues. V was pared by 6 bases and J by 8 bases, with 11 bases of the junction left unmatched. CDR3: CASRDMTGDEGYTF. CDR3 bases: TGTGCCAGCAGGGATATGACAGGGGATGAGGGCTACACCTTC.

This clonotype was seen more than once but under ten times. V and J are TRBV20-1 and TRBJ2-1; the D call may be TRBD1 or TRBD2 (6 bases each). Between the trimmed V and J ends, which lost 6 bases and 10 bases, there was a span of 16 bases. This CDR3 spans 12 amino acids. From germline, CDR1 is DFQATT and CDR2 SNEGSKA (reference sequence). The CDR3, as DNA: TGCAGTGCCATCCTGGAGGGGGTCGAGCAGTTCTTC. Its protein is CSAILEGVEQFF.

This clonotype was found a few times. V gene TRBV7-3 combines with J gene TRBJ2-3, with unresolved D. CDR3 length equals 14 residues. Trimming pared 2 bases from V and 6 bases from J, leaving 12 bases between. The germline CDR1 and CDR2 sequences are SGHTA and FQGTGA. This CDR3 reads CASSLFPEPDTQYF. CDR3 nucleotide sequence: TGTGCCAGCAGCTTATTCCCGGAGCCGGATACGCAGTATTTT.

V gene TRBV6-5 combines with J gene TRBJ1-1; D is possibly TRBD1 (5 bases). V was cut by 0 bases and J by 12 bases, with 11 bases left in between. The CDR3 loop spans 12 amino acids. In germline, CDR1 is MNHEY, CDR2 SVGAGI. The CDR3 DNA follows: TGTGCCAGCAGTTACTCGAAGGGGAAAACTTTCTTT. Translating it yields CASSYSKGKTFF.

The table lists this clonotype with a few counts. The chain combines TRBV19 with TRBJ1-1; D remains ambiguous. Trimming removed 3 bases at V and 6 bases at J, with 5 bases between. Germline V gene sequence: CDR1 LNHDA, CDR2 SQIVND (reference sequence). CDR3 length: 11 residues. The CDR3 here is CASSITSEAFF. For the CDR3, the DNA is TGTGCCAGTAGTATTACTTCTGAAGCTTTCTTT.

At least ten counts were recorded for this clonotype. The chain joins TRBV20-1 to TRBJ2-1, with 7 nucleotides matching TRBD2. Trimming at V came to 3 bases and at J to 7 bases, leaving 6 bases not matched to a gene. CDR1 and CDR2 (germline): DFQATT, SNEGSKA (reference sequence). This CDR3 contains 13 residues. Here the CDR3 DNA reads TGCAGTGCTAGGGCTAGCGGACCAAATGAGCAGTTCTTC. It codes for CSARASGPNEQFF.

This clonotype was recorded a few times. For the CDR3, the DNA is TGTGCCAGCAGCACCCATGGGACGTCCTATGGCTACACCTTC. Amino acid sequence: CASSTHGTSYGYTF. This chain uses TRBV5-6 with TRBJ1-2; D is perhaps TRBD1 (5 bases). Germline V gene sequence: CDR1 SGHDT, CDR2 YYEEEE. Trimming took off 4 bases at V and 4 bases at J, with 14 bases between the two ends. CDR3 length: 14 residues.

This clonotype was picked up a small number of times. The chain employs TRBV6-1 and TRBJ2-3, with D tentatively TRBD1 or TRBD2 (5 bases each). CDR1 is MNHNS, CDR2 SASEGT, per germline. V gave up 3 bases and J gave up 1 base, with 8 bases separating them. The CDR3 consists of 14 residues. DNA for the CDR3: TGTGCCAGCAGTGAGTCGGGGCGCACAGATACGCAGTATTTT. It specifies CASSESGRTDTQYF.

J is TRBJ2-7 and V is TRBV29-1; D tentatively fits TRBD1 or TRBD2 (5 bases each). Per germline, CDR1 SQVTM and CDR2 ANQGSEA. This CDR3 region has 12 residues. V shed 6 bases and J shed 6 bases, with 15 bases lying between them. The CDR3 sequence is CSVTGTALEQYF. The CDR3 nucleotides are TGCAGCGTAACCGGGACGGCCCTCGAGCAGTACTTC.

This clonotype was detected ten times or more. The rearrangement uses TRBV5-1 and TRBJ1-1; D gene uncertain. The CDR3 spans 13 residues. The germline gives CDR1 SGHRS, CDR2 YFSETQ. Trimming left V 5 bases short and J 2 bases short, with 10 bases between. The CDR3 DNA reads as TGCGCCAGCAGGGCCCGACAAAACACTGAAGCTTTCTTT. Residues: CASRARQNTEAFF. Full variable domain (rest looked up from reference TRBV5-1 and TRBJ1-1): KAGVTQTPRYLIKTRGQQVTLSCSPISGHRSVSWYQQTPGQGLQFLFEYFSETQRNKGNFPGRFSGRQFSNSRSEMNVSTLELGDSALYLCASRARQNTEAFFGQGTRLTVV.

This clonotype was seen a handful of times. The CDR3 bases are TGTGCCACCCTACTAGGCAATGAGCAGTTCTTC. Protein sequence: CATLLGNEQFF. The V call is TRBV7-9, the J call TRBJ2-1; TRBD2 might be the D (5 bases). Germline V CDR1 and CDR2: SEHNR, FQNEAQ (reference sequence). This CDR3 spans 11 amino acids. Trimming shortened V by 10 bases and J by 6 bases, and 10 bases separated the two germline ends.

The chain combines TRBV27 with TRBJ2-1, with TRBD2 identical over 15 bases. CDR3 length: 17 residues. Unmatched junction bases numbered 10, after V lost 6 bases and J lost 7 bases. The germline V gene has CDR1 MNHEY and CDR2 SMNVEV (reference sequence). The DNA of the CDR3 is TGTGCCAGCAGGGGGACTAGCGGGAGGAATTGGGCGAATGAGCAGTTCTTC. This translates into CASRGTSGRNWANEQFF.

The chain uses TRBV7-2 and TRBJ2-2; 7 bases are a match to TRBD1. The germline V gene encodes CDR1 SGHTA and CDR2 FQGNSA. The CDR3 length is 13 residues. Losses at the gene ends were 7 bases for V and 7 bases for J; bases not matched to a gene: 6. CDR3 DNA sequence: TGTGCCAGCACCCCTACAGGGGTCGGGGAGCTGTTTTTT. It specifies CASTPTGVGELFF.

The chain couples TRBV20-1 to TRBJ2-6; tentatively, D is TRBD2 (6 bases). Per the germline V gene, CDR1 is DFQATT and CDR2 is SNEGSKA (reference sequence). V was clipped by 0 bases and J by 0 bases, with 15 bases between them. The CDR3 spans 18 residues. The CDR3 nucleotides are TGCAGTGCTAGAGAAGGGACTTTAACGTCCTCTGGGGCCAACGTCCTGACTTTC. Residues: CSAREGTLTSSGANVLTF.

The V gene is TRBV30, the J gene TRBJ2-2; D not resolved. There are 15 residues in the CDR3. Trimming took off 1 base at V and 2 bases at J, with 11 bases between the two ends. Germline V CDR1 and CDR2: GTSNPN, SVGIG (reference sequence). CDR3 amino acids: CAWSALLGNTGELFF. CDR3 DNA sequence: TGTGCCTGGAGTGCCCTTTTGGGCAACACCGGGGAGCTGTTTTTT.

The table lists this clonotype with a few counts. The chain has TRBV5-1 and TRBJ2-5; D is undetermined. CDR3 length: 14 amino acids. Germline V CDR1 and CDR2: SGHRS, YFSETQ. With 2 bases removed from V and 0 bases from J, the gap between germline ends came to 8 bases. CDR3 residues: CASSFSQYQETQYF. For the CDR3, the DNA is TGCGCCAGCAGCTTTAGTCAGTACCAAGAGACCCAGTACTTC.

This clonotype was observed a handful of times. V gene TRBV12-3 or TRBV12-4 combines with J gene TRBJ1-2; 7 positions agree with TRBD1. Trimming at V came to 3 bases and at J to 4 bases, leaving 8 bases not matched to a gene. The CDR3 contains 15 residues. The CDR3 reads CASSFIGQGGYGYTF. In DNA, the CDR3 is TGTGCCAGCAGTTTCATCGGGCAGGGGGGCTATGGCTACACCTTC.

This clonotype was observed many times. CDR3 sequence: CSVEKGANTEAFF. As DNA, the CDR3 is TGCAGCGTTGAAAAGGGGGCTAACACTGAAGCTTTCTTT. This chain joins TRBV29-1 and TRBJ1-1, with 7 bases aligning to TRBD1. J lost 2 bases, V lost 2 bases, and 2 bases had no gene match. Per the germline V gene, CDR1 is SQVTM and CDR2 is ANQGSEA. The CDR3 consists of 13 residues.

The chain carries TRBV28 and TRBJ2-5, with 10 bases lining up with TRBD1. The CDR3 spans 13 residues. The ends lost 6 bases at V and 4 bases at J; junction bases unmatched: 2. From germline, CDR1 is MDHEN and CDR2 SYDVKM. The CDR3 protein is CASRDRGAETQYF. The CDR3 coding sequence is TGTGCCAGCAGGGACAGGGGGGCAGAGACCCAGTACTTC. Full variable domain (remainder filled in from reference TRBV28 and TRBJ2-5): DVKVTQSSRYLVKRTGEKVFLECVQDMDHENMFWYRQDPGLGLRLIYFSYDVKMKEKGDIPEGYSVSREKKERFSLILESASTNQTSMYLCASRDRGAETQYFGPGTRLLVL.

The rearrangement joins TRBV3-1 to TRBJ2-2, with 11 bases fitting TRBD1. Germline V gives CDR1 LGHDT, CDR2 YNNKEL (reference sequence). V shed 4 bases and J 7 bases; nucleotides not matched to a gene: 11. The CDR3 contains 17 residues. The CDR3 coding sequence is TGTGCCAGCAGCCCGAGGCGGGACAGGGGGTTTGGCGGGGAGCTGTTTTTT. Protein sequence: CASSPRRDRGFGGELFF.

This chain uses TRBV5-6 with TRBJ2-7, with TRBD1 as a possible D gene (6 bases). Trimming shortened V by 3 bases and J by 4 bases, and 11 bases separated the two germline ends. CDR3 length: 13 amino acids. The V gene's germline CDR1 is SGHDT and CDR2 YYEEEE. The CDR3 DNA follows: TGTGCCAGCAGCTGGGGACAACGATACGAGCAGTACTTC. Protein sequence: CASSWGQRYEQYF.

The chain recombines TRBV12-3 or TRBV12-4 with TRBJ1-6; 7 bases are a match to TRBD1. The CDR3 consists of 13 residues. Losses at the gene ends were 6 bases for V and 8 bases for J; bases not matched to a gene: 4. This CDR3 is CASRRQGDSPLHF. Here the CDR3 DNA reads TGTGCCAGCAGGAGACAGGGAGATTCACCCCTCCACTTT.

The chain recombines TRBV5-1 with TRBJ2-3; 8 bases match TRBD2. CDR3 length equals 16 residues. Trimming at V came to 0 bases and at J to 3 bases, leaving 6 bases not matched to a gene. Germline V gene lookup returns CDR1 SGHRS and CDR2 YFSETQ. As DNA, the CDR3 is TGCGCCAGCAGCTTGGCCGGGGGGGGAACGACAGATACGCAGTATTTT. Translation gives CASSLAGGGTTDTQYF.

This clonotype has a handful of counts. The chain uses TRBV5-1 and TRBJ1-2; D gene ambiguous. Trimming removed 1 base at V and 10 bases at J, with 8 bases between. This CDR3 spans 11 amino acids. CDR1 is SGHRS, CDR2 YFSETQ, per germline. CDR3 protein: CASSLLGLYTF. CDR3 nucleotides: TGCGCCAGCAGCTTGTTGGGTCTCTACACCTTC. Complete variable domain (other parts from reference TRBV5-1 and TRBJ1-2): KAGVTQTPRYLIKTRGQQVTLSCSPISGHRSVSWYQQTPGQGLQFLFEYFSETQRNKGNFPGRFSGRQFSNSRSEMNVSTLELGDSALYLCASSLLGLYTFGSGTRLTVV.